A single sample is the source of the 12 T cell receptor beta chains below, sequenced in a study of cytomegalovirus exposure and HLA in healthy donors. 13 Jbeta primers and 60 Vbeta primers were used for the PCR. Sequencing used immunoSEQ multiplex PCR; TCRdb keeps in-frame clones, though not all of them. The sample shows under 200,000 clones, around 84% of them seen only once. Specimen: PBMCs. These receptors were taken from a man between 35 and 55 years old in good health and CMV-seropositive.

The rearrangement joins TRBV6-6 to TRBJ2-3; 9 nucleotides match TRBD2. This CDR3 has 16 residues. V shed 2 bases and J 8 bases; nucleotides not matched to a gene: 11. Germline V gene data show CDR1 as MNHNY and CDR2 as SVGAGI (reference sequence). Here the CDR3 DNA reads TGTGCCAGCAGTTACGGTACCGGGACTAGCCGCCCTACGCAGTATTTT. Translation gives CASSYGTGTSRPTQYF.

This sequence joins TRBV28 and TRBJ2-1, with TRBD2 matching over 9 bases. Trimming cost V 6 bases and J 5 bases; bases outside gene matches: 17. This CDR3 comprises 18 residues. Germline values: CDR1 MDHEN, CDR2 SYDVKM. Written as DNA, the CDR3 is TGTGCCAGCAGCCCCGTGTGGGTTTTAGCGGGAGCACACAATGAGCAGTTCTTC. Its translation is CASSPVWVLAGAHNEQFF.

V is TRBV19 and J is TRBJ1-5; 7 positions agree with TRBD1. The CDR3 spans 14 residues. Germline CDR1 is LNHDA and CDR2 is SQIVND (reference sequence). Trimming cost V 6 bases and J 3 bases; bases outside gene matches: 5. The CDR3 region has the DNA TGTGCCAGTAGAATGGGACAGAACAATCAGCCCCAGCATTTT. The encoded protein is CASRMGQNNQPQHF.

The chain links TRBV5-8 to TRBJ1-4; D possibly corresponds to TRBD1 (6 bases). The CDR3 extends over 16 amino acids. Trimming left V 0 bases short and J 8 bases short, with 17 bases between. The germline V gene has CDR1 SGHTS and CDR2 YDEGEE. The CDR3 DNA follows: TGTGCCAGCAGCTTGGACCGGGACACTTATCCAGAAAAACTGTTTTTT. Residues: CASSLDRDTYPEKLFF.

As DNA, the CDR3 is TGTGCCAGCAGTTTAGGGACTAGCGGGACCTATAGCACAGATACGCAGTATTTT. This translates into CASSLGTSGTYSTDTQYF. V gene TRBV28 combines with J gene TRBJ2-3; 13 nucleotides align to TRBD2. Trimming took 2 bases from V and 0 from J; bases not matched to a gene: 5. Germline CDR1 MDHEN, CDR2 SYDVKM. CDR3 size: 18 residues.

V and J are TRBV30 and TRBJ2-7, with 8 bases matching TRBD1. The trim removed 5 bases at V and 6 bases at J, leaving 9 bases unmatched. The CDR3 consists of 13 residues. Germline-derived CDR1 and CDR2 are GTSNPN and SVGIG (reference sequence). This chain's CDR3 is CAWGRQGPREQYF. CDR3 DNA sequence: TGTGCCTGGGGCAGACAGGGGCCACGCGAGCAGTACTTC.

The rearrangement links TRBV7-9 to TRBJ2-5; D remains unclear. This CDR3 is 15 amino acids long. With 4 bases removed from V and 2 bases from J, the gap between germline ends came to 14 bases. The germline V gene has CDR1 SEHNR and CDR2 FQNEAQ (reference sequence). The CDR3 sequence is CASSSLLQAQETQYF. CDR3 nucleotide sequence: TGTGCCAGCAGCTCTTTGTTGCAGGCACAAGAGACCCAGTACTTC.

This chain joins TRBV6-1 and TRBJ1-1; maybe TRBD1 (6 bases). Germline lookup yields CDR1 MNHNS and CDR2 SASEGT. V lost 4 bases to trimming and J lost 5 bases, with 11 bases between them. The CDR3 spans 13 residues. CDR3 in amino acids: CASSGQAGTEAFF. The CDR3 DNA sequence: TGTGCCAGCAGTGGACAGGCAGGGACTGAAGCTTTCTTT.

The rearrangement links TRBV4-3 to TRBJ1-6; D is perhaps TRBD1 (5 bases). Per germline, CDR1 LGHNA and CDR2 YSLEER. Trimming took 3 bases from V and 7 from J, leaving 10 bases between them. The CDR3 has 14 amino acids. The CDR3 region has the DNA TGCGCCAGCAGCCAGGGGCCCCGAAATTCACCCCTCCACTTT. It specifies CASSQGPRNSPLHF.

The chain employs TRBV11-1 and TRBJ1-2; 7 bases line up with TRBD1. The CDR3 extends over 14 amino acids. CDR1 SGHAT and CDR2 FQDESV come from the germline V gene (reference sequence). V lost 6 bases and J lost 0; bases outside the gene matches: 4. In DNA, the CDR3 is TGTGCCAGCAGTCGCGACAGGGCTAACTATGGCTACACCTTC. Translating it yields CASSRDRANYGYTF. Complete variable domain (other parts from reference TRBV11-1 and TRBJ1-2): EAEVAQSPRYKITEKSQAVAFWCDPISGHATLYWYRQILGQGPELLVQFQDESVVDDSQLPKDRFSAERLKGVDSTLKIQPAELGDSAMYLCASSRDRANYGYTFGSGTRLTVV.

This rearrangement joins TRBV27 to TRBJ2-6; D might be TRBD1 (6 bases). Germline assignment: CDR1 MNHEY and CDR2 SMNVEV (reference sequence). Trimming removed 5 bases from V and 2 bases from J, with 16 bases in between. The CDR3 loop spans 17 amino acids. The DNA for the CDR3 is TGTGCCAGCAGTAGCAGGGACACCGAAACTGGGGCCAACGTCCTGACTTTC. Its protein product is CASSSRDTETGANVLTF.

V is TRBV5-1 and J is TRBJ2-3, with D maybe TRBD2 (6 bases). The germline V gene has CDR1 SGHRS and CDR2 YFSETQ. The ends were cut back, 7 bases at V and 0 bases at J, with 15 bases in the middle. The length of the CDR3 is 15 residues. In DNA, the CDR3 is TGCGCCAGCGGCCAACTAGCTTCTAGCACAGATACGCAGTATTTT. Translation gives CASGQLASSTDTQYF.